A selection of T cell receptor beta chains follows, all from one sample in a study of blood T cell repertoires in COVID-19. Using immunoSEQ multiplex PCR, the repertoire was profiled, and TCRdb retains in-frame clones only, with some absent. Of around 190,000 clones in the sample, roughly 79% were seen once. Sequencing was carried out using peripheral blood. Every receptor here comes from a woman aged 40 to 50 with COVID-19, enrolled during active disease. Both conserved end residues are trimmed from each CDR3.

v_call	cdr3_aa
TRBV19	ASTGGAAYEQY
TRBV12-3/TRBV12-4	ASSSRRYEQY
TRBV20-1	SARGGVNQPQH
TRBV19	ASSIAGDTDTQY
TRBV5-1	ASSAGGNYNEQF
TRBV28	ASSRDRAVNEQF
TRBV2	ASSMEGIGYNEQF
TRBV2	ASSEAFGNVANYGYT
TRBV19	ASSRQGAGNQPQH
TRBV7-9	ASSLPGYTGELF
TRBV12-3/TRBV12-4	ASRRLDGYEQY
TRBV2	ASSGASEQY
TRBV2	ASSPSGGKLF
TRBV11-2	ASSLPTEDYGYT
TRBV28	ASSLPAGTGTQPQH
TRBV3-1/TRBV3-2	ASSRDRQETQY
TRBV10-3	AINRGSTEAF
TRBV6-1	ASSEALGPPGNTIY
TRBV10-2	ASKLAGSRETQY
TRBV7-2	ASSSEKRLVSEQY
TRBV9	ASSRGHGVEQF
TRBV7-8	ASSRGQGNSPLH
TRBV2	ASSSPRDRASYEQY
TRBV19	ASKRRETSDTQY
TRBV27	ASREWASTEQY
TRBV11-2	ASSLGRDSLQETQY
TRBV9	ASSAVQGSNTEAF
TRBV2	ASSVRGTGANVLT
TRBV6-5	ASGLSYYEQY
TRBV29-1	SASHGRGFSTEAF